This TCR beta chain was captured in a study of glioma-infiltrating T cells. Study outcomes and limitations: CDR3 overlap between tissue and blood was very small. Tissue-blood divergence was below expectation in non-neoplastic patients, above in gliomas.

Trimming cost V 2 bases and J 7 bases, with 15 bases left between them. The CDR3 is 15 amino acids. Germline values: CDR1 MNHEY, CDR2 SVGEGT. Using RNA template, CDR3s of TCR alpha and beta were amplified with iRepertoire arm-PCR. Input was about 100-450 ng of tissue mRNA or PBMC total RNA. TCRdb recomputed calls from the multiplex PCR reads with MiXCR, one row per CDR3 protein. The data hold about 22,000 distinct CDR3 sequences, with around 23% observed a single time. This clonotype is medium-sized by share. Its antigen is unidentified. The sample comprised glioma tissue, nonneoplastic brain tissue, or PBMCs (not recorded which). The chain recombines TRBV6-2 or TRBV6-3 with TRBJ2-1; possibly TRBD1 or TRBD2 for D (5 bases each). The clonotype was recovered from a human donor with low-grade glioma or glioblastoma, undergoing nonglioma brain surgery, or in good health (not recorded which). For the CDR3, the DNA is TGTGCCAGCAGTTACCAGGGAGAGCCGAGGAATGAGCAGTTCTTC. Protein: CASSYQGEPRNEQFF.